This T cell receptor beta chain was obtained from a study of type 1 and type 2 diabetes patients. Study-level findings and limits: V and J gene usage correlated at around 0.97 between type 2 diabetes and control samples. A median of one highly-expanded CD4+ clone, covering roughly 4% of reads, occurred in type 2 diabetes.

The CDR3 has 13 amino acids. After removal of 5 bases from V and 2 bases from J, the junction contained 3 bases not matched to a gene. CDR1 and CDR2 from the germline V gene are ENHRY and SYGVKD. Genomic DNA was the PCR template. The TCR beta CDR3 region was amplified using 30 forward and 13 reverse primers. Each CDR3 protein is one row after TCRdb ran MiXCR on the multiplex PCR reads. The sample shows 250,000 or so distinct CDR3 sequences, around 47% of them seen only once. This clonotype showed up many times. Its antigen is not identified. The sequenced sample consisted of peripheral blood mononuclear cells (PBMCs). The sequence was collected from a young man with type 2 diabetes. The gene calls are TRBV10-3 and TRBJ2-7; 7 positions agree with TRBD1. The CDR3 nucleotides read TGTGCCATCAGTAAGGGACAGACCTACGAGCAGTACTTC. Amino acid sequence: CAISKGQTYEQYF.